The 14 T cell receptor beta chains presented below share a single source sample, sequenced in a study of blood T cell repertoires in COVID-19. Data came from immunoSEQ multiplex PCR; TCRdb stores just in-frame clones and leaves some out. The sample lists about 430,000 clones; around nine tenths were seen once. Material for sequencing was PBMCs or T cells enriched from blood (not recorded which). Receptors were obtained from a woman under 30 who had been exposed to COVID-19.

This chain joins TRBV7-2 and TRBJ2-3; TRBD1 aligns across 7 bases. Germline V gene data show CDR1 as SGHTA and CDR2 as FQGNSA. This CDR3 has 14 residues. Trimming took 5 bases from V and 4 from J; bases not matched to a gene: 6. This CDR3 reads CASSDGTVSDTQYF. In DNA form, the CDR3 reads TGTGCCAGCAGCGACGGGACAGTTTCAGATACGCAGTATTTT.

This chain uses TRBV3-1 (or the pseudogene TRBV3-2) with TRBJ2-7; 8 bases line up with TRBD1. Germline V CDR1 and CDR2: LGHDT, YNNKEL (reference sequence). The J segment lost 1 base and the V segment lost 4 bases, leaving 3 bases of the junction unmatched. This CDR3 is 14 amino acids long. CDR3 sequence reads: CASSRRQGSYEQYF. CDR3 nucleotides: TGTGCCAGCAGCCGACGACAGGGGTCCTACGAGCAGTACTTC.

The rearrangement links TRBV7-2 to TRBJ2-7; 9 nucleotides line up with TRBD1. This CDR3 spans 15 amino acids. V shed 5 bases and J 3 bases; nucleotides not matched to a gene: 8. From germline, CDR1 is SGHTA and CDR2 FQGNSA. Here the CDR3 reads CASSRQTGGIYEQYF. DNA of the CDR3: TGTGCCAGCAGCCGCCAAACAGGGGGCATCTACGAGCAGTACTTC.

The chain is built from TRBV19 and TRBJ2-7, with D tentatively TRBD1 (5 bases). The CDR3 is 12 amino acids. V was shortened by 5 bases and J by 6 bases, with 11 bases between the two germline ends. The V gene's germline CDR1 is LNHDA and CDR2 SQIVND (reference sequence). The CDR3 DNA reads as TGTGCCAGTAGTGGACAAACTATCGAGCAGTACTTC. Translated, it gives CASSGQTIEQYF.

This chain uses TRBV4-3 with TRBJ1-2, with D perhaps TRBD1 (6 bases). From germline, CDR1 is LGHNA and CDR2 YSLEER. Trimming pared 4 bases from V and 1 base from J, leaving 13 bases between. There are 15 residues in the CDR3. The CDR3 reads CASSPGTGSNYGYTF. CDR3 DNA: TGCGCCAGCAGCCCCGGCACAGGGAGTAACTATGGCTACACCTTC.

J is TRBJ2-1 and V is TRBV5-1; 12 bases match TRBD2. This CDR3 region has 16 residues. Germline V gives CDR1 SGHRS, CDR2 YFSETQ. Trimming at V came to 2 bases and at J to 7 bases, leaving 7 bases not matched to a gene. The CDR3 nucleotides are TGCGCCAGCAGCTTTTCTATTCTAGCGGGGGGGAATGAGCAGTTCTTC. Protein sequence: CASSFSILAGGNEQFF.

CDR3 region: CASSGVGQGYGYTF. The CDR3 coding sequence is TGCGCCAGCAGTGGGGTAGGACAGGGCTATGGCTACACCTTC. The V and J genes are TRBV10-2 and TRBJ1-2; 8 nucleotides match TRBD1. CDR1 is WSHSY, CDR2 SAAADI, per germline. The V gene end was trimmed by 4 bases and the J gene end by 4 bases; junction bases not matched to a gene: 5. This CDR3 contains 14 residues.

Only a few counts were recorded for this clone. The chain joins TRBV7-2 to TRBJ2-7; TRBD2 is a possible D gene (6 bases). The length of the CDR3 is 11 residues. V shed 5 bases and J shed 12 bases, with 14 bases lying between them. Germline V gene sequence: CDR1 SGHTA, CDR2 FQGNSA. The CDR3 nucleotides are TGTGCCAGCAGCCGGGGACTTTTGGTGTACTTC. As protein: CASSRGLLVYF.

This chain joins TRBV11-2 and TRBJ2-3; D remains unclear. V gave up 0 bases and J gave up 6 bases, with 4 bases separating them. Germline-derived CDR1 and CDR2 are SGHAT and FQNNGV. The CDR3 is 12 amino acids. The CDR3 sequence is CASSLDRDTQYF. CDR3 in DNA: TGTGCCAGCAGCTTAGACCGGGATACGCAGTATTTT.

The chain carries TRBV19 and TRBJ1-4; possibly TRBD1 for D (6 bases). The CDR3 runs 15 residues. Trimming removed 7 bases at V and 0 bases at J, with 12 bases between. Germline V gives CDR1 LNHDA, CDR2 SQIVND (reference sequence). CDR3: CASKNDRTTNEKLFF. CDR3 DNA: TGTGCCAGTAAGAACGACAGGACAACTAATGAAAAACTGTTTTTT.

This rearrangement joins TRBV7-2 to TRBJ1-4, with 10 bases lining up with TRBD1. This CDR3 is 17 amino acids long. Germline lookup yields CDR1 SGHTA and CDR2 FQGNSA. J lost 0 bases, V lost 5 bases, and 6 bases had no gene match. Written as DNA, the CDR3 is TGTGCCAGCAGCCCCGGGACAGGGGCCGCAACTAATGAAAAACTGTTTTTT. It yields the protein CASSPGTGAATNEKLFF.

The table lists this clone with a count of one. This chain joins TRBV28 and TRBJ2-7, with TRBD2 identical over 9 bases. The trim removed 3 bases at V and 1 base at J, leaving 4 bases unmatched. The germline gives CDR1 MDHEN, CDR2 SYDVKM. The CDR3 consists of 15 residues. The CDR3 sequence is CASSFQREVSYEQYF. In nucleotides, the CDR3 is TGTGCCAGCAGTTTCCAGCGGGAGGTATCCTACGAGCAGTACTTC.

This rearrangement joins TRBV28 to TRBJ2-7; 8 bases are a match to TRBD2. This CDR3 region has 15 residues. CDR1 and CDR2 from the germline V gene are MDHEN and SYDVKM. The ends lost 4 bases at V and 2 bases at J; junction bases unmatched: 7. CDR3 sequence: CASSSRTSRPYEQYF. In nucleotides, the CDR3 is TGTGCCAGCAGTTCGCGGACTAGCCGTCCCTACGAGCAGTACTTC.

This clone was recorded once. The chain couples TRBV5-1 to TRBJ1-1, with unresolved D. Germline CDR1 SGHRS, CDR2 YFSETQ. Trimming took off 0 bases at V and 1 base at J, with 13 bases between the two ends. The CDR3 has 16 amino acids. The CDR3, as DNA: TGCGCCAGCAGCTTGGGGGCCGGGGAGGGGAACACTGAAGCTTTCTTT. The encoded protein is CASSLGAGEGNTEAFF.